This TCR beta chain was sequenced in a study of prognosis after radiotherapy for stage I lung cancer. CDR3 length: 12 residues. V lost 3 bases to trimming and J lost 13 bases, with 15 bases between them. CDR1 is MDHEN, CDR2 SYDVKM, per germline. Many counts were recorded for this clonotype. No antigen is known for it. Findings and limits, study-wide: Metastatic and non-metastatic patients reportedly diverged in TRBV and TRBJ gene usage. In the expanded TCR clones, tumor specificity was not determined.

Two-round multiplex PCR, the amplification method, yielded TCR beta CDR3 from genomic DNA. The first PCR round targeted every TRBV and TRBJ gene with specific primers. Universal primers were used in the second PCR round. TCRdb re-derived calls from the multiplex PCR reads in MiXCR, one entry per CDR3 protein. The sample lists approximately 13,000 distinct CDR3 sequences, roughly 29% seen once, with 25% to 30% in the top ten. This TCR came from a donor of 50 years or more with non-small cell lung cancer. The chain has TRBV28 and TRBJ1-1, with D uncertain. The sequences come from PBMCs, collected before or after stereotactic body radiation therapy (not recorded which). In nucleotides, the CDR3 is TGTGCCAGCAGTTTCGGAAAGTCGCCCAATTTCTTT. Its translation: CASSFGKSPNFF.